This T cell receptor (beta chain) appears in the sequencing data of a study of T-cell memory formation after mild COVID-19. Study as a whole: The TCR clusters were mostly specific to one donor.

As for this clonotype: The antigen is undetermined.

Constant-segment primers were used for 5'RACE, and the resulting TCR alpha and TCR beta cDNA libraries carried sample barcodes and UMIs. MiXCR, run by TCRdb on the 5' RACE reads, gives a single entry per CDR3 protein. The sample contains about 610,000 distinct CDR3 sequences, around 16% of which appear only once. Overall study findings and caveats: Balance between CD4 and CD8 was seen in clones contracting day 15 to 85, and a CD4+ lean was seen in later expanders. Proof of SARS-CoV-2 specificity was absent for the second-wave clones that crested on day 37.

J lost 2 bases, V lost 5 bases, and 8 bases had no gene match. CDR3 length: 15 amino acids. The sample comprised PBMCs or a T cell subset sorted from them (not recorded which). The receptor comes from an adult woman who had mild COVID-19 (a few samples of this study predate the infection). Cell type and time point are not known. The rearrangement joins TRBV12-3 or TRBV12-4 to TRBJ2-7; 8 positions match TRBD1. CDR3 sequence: CASSPGTGFAYEQYF. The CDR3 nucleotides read TGTGCCAGCAGTCCGGGGACAGGATTTGCCTACGAGCAGTACTTC.